A single sample is the source of the 19 T cell receptor beta chains below, sequenced in a study of cytotoxic CD8 clonotypes in ibrutinib-treated CLL. Profiling relied on immunoSEQ multiplex PCR, and the TCRdb table lists in-frame clones only, not all of them. Of tens of thousands of clones in the sample, approximately 86% were seen once. This specimen consisted of PBMCs, obtained before ibrutinib treatment. Source of these receptors: a human donor with chronic lymphocytic leukemia.

This clone appeared a few times. The chain carries TRBV19 and TRBJ1-5; D is undetermined. Trimming pared 5 bases from V and 2 bases from J, leaving 13 bases between. This CDR3 contains 15 residues. Germline CDR1 and CDR2: LNHDA and SQIVND (reference sequence). The CDR3 region is CASSFKRVGNQPQHF. The CDR3 DNA reads as TGTGCCAGTAGTTTCAAAAGGGTAGGCAATCAGCCCCAGCATTTT. Drawing the rest from reference TRBV19 and TRBJ1-5, the complete variable domain is DGGITQSPKYLFRKEGQNVTLSCEQNLNHDAMYWYRQDPGQGLRLIYYSQIVNDFQKGDIAEGYSVSREKKESFPLTVTSAQKNPTAFYLCASSFKRVGNQPQHFGDGTRLSIL.

The gene calls are TRBV27 and TRBJ2-3, with TRBD2 matching 9 bases. Germline V gives CDR1 MNHEY, CDR2 SMNVEV (reference sequence). The J segment lost 4 bases and the V segment lost 3 bases, leaving 5 bases of the junction unmatched. CDR3 length equals 15 residues. CDR3 region: CASSFFSGSSDTQYF. The CDR3 nucleotides read TGTGCCAGCAGTTTTTTTAGCGGGAGCTCAGATACGCAGTATTTT.

The rearrangement links TRBV19 to TRBJ2-7, with TRBD1 identical over 7 bases. Germline values: CDR1 LNHDA, CDR2 SQIVND (reference sequence). The CDR3 runs 15 residues. The ends lost 6 bases at V and 0 bases at J; junction bases unmatched: 8. The CDR3 spells CASRIQGLLSYEQYF. The CDR3, as DNA: TGTGCCAGTAGGATACAGGGGCTACTCTCCTACGAGCAGTACTTC.

This chain joins TRBV5-1 and TRBJ2-7; 14 bases are shared with TRBD2. This CDR3 has 19 residues. The ends lost 0 bases at V and 7 bases at J; junction bases unmatched: 15. Looked up from germline, CDR1 is SGHRS and CDR2 is YFSETQ. CDR3 sequence reads: CASSLGNGPGLAGDGEQYF. The CDR3 coding sequence is TGCGCCAGCAGCTTGGGTAATGGTCCGGGACTAGCGGGAGACGGGGAGCAGTACTTC.

The V call is TRBV5-1, the J call TRBJ2-3, with 9 bases aligning to TRBD1. The CDR3 has 17 amino acids. From germline, CDR1 is SGHRS and CDR2 YFSETQ. The junction had 6 bases not matched to a gene; V was cut back by 0 bases and J by 1 base. Here the CDR3 DNA reads TGCGCCAGCAGCTTGGAACCGGGACAGGGAGGCACAGATACGCAGTATTTT. Translated, it gives CASSLEPGQGGTDTQYF.

In its sample, this clone was seen once. The chain recombines TRBV5-5 with TRBJ1-1, with D hard to call. Trimming pared 0 bases from V and 3 bases from J, leaving 12 bases between. Germline V gives CDR1 SGHKS, CDR2 YYEKEE (reference sequence). The CDR3 has 15 residues. The CDR3 protein is CASSLGPSDYTEAFF. The CDR3 coding sequence is TGTGCCAGCAGCTTGGGGCCGAGTGATTACACTGAAGCTTTCTTT.

This rearrangement joins TRBV5-4 to TRBJ2-1; D may be TRBD2 (6 bases). The V gene's germline CDR1 is SGHNT and CDR2 YYREEE (reference sequence). Trimming removed 0 bases at V and 0 bases at J, with 7 bases between. The CDR3 is 15 amino acids. The CDR3 loop is CASSLAGSSYNEQFF. CDR3 DNA: TGTGCCAGCAGCTTGGCCGGGAGCTCCTACAATGAGCAGTTCTTC.

V is TRBV30 and J is TRBJ2-1; D possibly corresponds to TRBD1 (5 bases). CDR3 length: 13 residues. Germline V gene lookup returns CDR1 GTSNPN and CDR2 SVGIG (reference sequence). Trimming left V 2 bases short and J 15 bases short, with 20 bases between. The CDR3, as DNA: TGTGCCTGGAGTAAAGAACAGGCGTATCAAGGGTTCTTC. The encoded protein is CAWSKEQAYQGFF.

This rearrangement joins TRBV5-4 to TRBJ2-7; either TRBD1 or TRBD2 may fit D (5 bases each). The V gene lost 1 base and the J gene lost 0 bases, with 8 bases spanning the gap. This CDR3 spans 14 amino acids. Germline CDR1 and CDR2: SGHNT and YYREEE (reference sequence). CDR3 loop: CASSLWGSSYEQYF. CDR3 bases: TGTGCCAGCAGCTTGTGGGGGTCCTCCTACGAGCAGTACTTC.

The sample holds one count of this clone. This sequence joins TRBV11-3 and TRBJ1-2; D might be TRBD1 (6 bases). Trimming cost V 5 bases and J 9 bases, with 16 bases left between them. This CDR3 has 13 residues. The germline gives CDR1 SGHNT, CDR2 YENEEA. In DNA form, the CDR3 reads TGTGCCAGCAGCGAACTTACAGGGTTGAGCTACACCTTC. This sequence encodes CASSELTGLSYTF.

The table lists this clone with a few counts. V is TRBV11-3 and J is TRBJ2-7; 14 bases align to TRBD2. V lost 8 bases to trimming and J lost 2 bases; unmatched junction nucleotides: 17. Germline-derived CDR1 and CDR2 are SGHNT and YENEEA. The CDR3 is 19 residues long. The CDR3 DNA is TGTGCCAGCGCCAACCCCAGCGGGACTAGCGGGAGTAGCCCCTACGAGCAGTACTTC. It translates to CASANPSGTSGSSPYEQYF.

This clone was seen once. This sequence joins TRBV28 and TRBJ2-3, with 13 bases lining up with TRBD2. The CDR3 consists of 19 residues. The V and J ends lost 3 bases and 8 bases, in that order; junction bases with no gene match: 17. Per germline, CDR1 MDHEN and CDR2 SYDVKM. DNA of the CDR3: TGTGCCAGCAGTTTTCTCGCGGTGGGAGGACTAGCGGGAGTTGGTACGCAGTATTTT. Its translation: CASSFLAVGGLAGVGTQYF.

This chain's CDR3 is CASSLRDFAGGFEKLFF. In DNA, the CDR3 is TGTGCCAGCAGCTTGCGTGACTTTGCAGGGGGCTTTGAAAAACTGTTTTTT. This chain connects TRBV5-6 to TRBJ1-4; 8 nucleotides match TRBD1. V lost 1 base to trimming and J lost 7 bases; unmatched junction nucleotides: 12. Germline-derived CDR1 and CDR2 are SGHDT and YYEEEE. This CDR3 region has 17 residues.

This rearrangement joins TRBV7-6 to TRBJ2-1; D not resolved. Germline CDR1 and CDR2: SGHVS and FNYEAQ. The CDR3 has 15 residues. Trimming took 3 bases from V and 5 from J, leaving 14 bases between them. This CDR3 reads CASSFGPNQNNEQFF. CDR3 DNA sequence: TGTGCCAGCAGCTTCGGCCCTAACCAAAACAATGAGCAGTTCTTC.

This sequence joins TRBV9 and TRBJ2-1; 13 nucleotides match TRBD2. This CDR3 is 15 amino acids long. Germline CDR1 is SGDLS and CDR2 is YYNGEE. V shed 5 bases, J shed 6 bases, and the junction held 5 bases outside the gene matches. CDR3 sequence reads: CASSELAGGFNEQFF. The CDR3 DNA sequence: TGTGCCAGCAGTGAACTAGCGGGAGGGTTCAATGAGCAGTTCTTC.

V and J are TRBV5-6 and TRBJ1-4; D is unclear. CDR1 is SGHDT and CDR2 is YYEEEE in the germline V gene. The CDR3 spans 15 residues. Trimming removed 0 bases at V and 3 bases at J, with 9 bases between. The DNA of the CDR3 is TGTGCCAGCAGCTTGGCGGGGATATCTAATGAAAAACTGTTTTTT. Translation: CASSLAGISNEKLFF.

The chain uses TRBV5-1 and TRBJ2-7; 11 nucleotides match TRBD1. Per germline, CDR1 SGHRS and CDR2 YFSETQ. The CDR3 contains 13 residues. The V and J ends lost 3 bases and 4 bases, in that order; junction bases with no gene match: 0. CDR3 in amino acids: CASSWDRGYEQYF. In nucleotides, the CDR3 is TGCGCCAGCAGCTGGGACAGGGGGTACGAGCAGTACTTC.

The chain employs TRBV18 and TRBJ2-3, with D uncertain. Germline V gives CDR1 KGHSH, CDR2 LQKENI. Trimming left V 5 bases short and J 0 bases short, with 18 bases between. The length of the CDR3 is 17 residues. The CDR3, as DNA: TGTGCCAGCTCATCAACTCGACGCGGAATTAGCACAGATACGCAGTATTTT. Translated: CASSSTRRGISTDTQYF.

This clone was seen a single time. The rearrangement links TRBV5-1 to TRBJ2-7; 8 bases fit TRBD1. The CDR3 is 16 amino acids. Per the germline V gene, CDR1 is SGHRS and CDR2 is YFSETQ. After removal of 0 bases from V and 2 bases from J, the junction contained 7 bases not matched to a gene. The CDR3: CASSLAARDRPYEQYF. CDR3 nucleotides: TGCGCCAGCAGCTTGGCCGCCAGGGACAGGCCCTACGAGCAGTACTTC.